The clone carrying this T cell receptor beta chain showed up just once. As processed by the authors: Junction-only immunoSEQ data arrived without quality scores, meaning filtering differed. Libraries were prepared by immunoSEQ multiplex PCR; TCRdb keeps only in-frame clonotypes and omits some of them. V and J calls and clone size are as listed in that table; D and trimming were resolved from the DNA. The table has approximately 110,000 clones, roughly 66% seen once; the top ten hold approximately 23%. V was cut by 2 bases and J by 5 bases, with 18 bases left in between. CDR1 is MNHNY, CDR2 SVGAGI, per germline (reference sequence). This CDR3 region has 16 residues. These data belong to a study of shared clonotypes between healthy human individuals. CD8 memory cells included CD45RO+ cells plus CCR7-negative CD45RA+ TemRA cells.

The gene calls are TRBV6-6 and TRBJ2-5, with D perhaps being TRBD1 or TRBD2 (5 bases each). The receptor's source is a woman aged 25 to 39 in good health. The sample comprised memory CD8+ T cells sorted from blood. Subset reported: CD45RO+ cells pooled with CCR7-negative TemRA cells. The CDR3 DNA sequence: TGTGCCAGCAGTTACATGAGGGACCAGCACGAGGAGACCCAGTACTTC. Translation gives CASSYMRDQHEETQYF.